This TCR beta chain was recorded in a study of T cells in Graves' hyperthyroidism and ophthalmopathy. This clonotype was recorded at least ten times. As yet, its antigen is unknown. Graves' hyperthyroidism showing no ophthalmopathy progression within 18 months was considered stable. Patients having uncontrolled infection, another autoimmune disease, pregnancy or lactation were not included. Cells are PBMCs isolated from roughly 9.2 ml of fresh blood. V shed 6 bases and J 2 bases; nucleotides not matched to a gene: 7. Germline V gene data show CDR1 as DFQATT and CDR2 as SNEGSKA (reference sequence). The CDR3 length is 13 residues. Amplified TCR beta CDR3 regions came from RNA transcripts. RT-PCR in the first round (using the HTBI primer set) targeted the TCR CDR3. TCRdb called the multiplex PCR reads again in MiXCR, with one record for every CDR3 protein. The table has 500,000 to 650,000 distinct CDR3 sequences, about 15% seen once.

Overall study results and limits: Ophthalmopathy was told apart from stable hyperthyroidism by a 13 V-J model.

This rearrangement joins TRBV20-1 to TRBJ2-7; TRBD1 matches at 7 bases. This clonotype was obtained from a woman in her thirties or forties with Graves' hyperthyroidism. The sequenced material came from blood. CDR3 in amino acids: CSADRESTYEQYF. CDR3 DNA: TGCAGTGCCGACAGGGAATCCACCTACGAGCAGTACTTC.